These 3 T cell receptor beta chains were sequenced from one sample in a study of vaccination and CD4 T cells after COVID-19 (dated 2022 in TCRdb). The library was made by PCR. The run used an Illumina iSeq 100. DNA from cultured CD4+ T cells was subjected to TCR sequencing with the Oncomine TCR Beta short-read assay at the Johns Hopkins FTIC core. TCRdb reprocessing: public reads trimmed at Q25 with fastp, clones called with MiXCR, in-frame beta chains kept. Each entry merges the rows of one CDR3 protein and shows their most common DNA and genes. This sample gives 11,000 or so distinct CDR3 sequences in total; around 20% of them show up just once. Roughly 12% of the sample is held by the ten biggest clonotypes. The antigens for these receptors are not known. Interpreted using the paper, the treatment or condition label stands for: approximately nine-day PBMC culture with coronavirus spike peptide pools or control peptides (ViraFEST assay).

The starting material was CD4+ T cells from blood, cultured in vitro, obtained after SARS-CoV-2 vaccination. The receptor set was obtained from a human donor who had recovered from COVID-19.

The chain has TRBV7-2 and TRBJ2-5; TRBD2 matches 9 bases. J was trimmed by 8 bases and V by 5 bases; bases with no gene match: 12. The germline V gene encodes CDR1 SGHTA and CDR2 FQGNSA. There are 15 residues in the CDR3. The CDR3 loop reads CASSLRASGIGTQYF. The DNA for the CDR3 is TGTGCCAGCAGCCTCAGGGCTAGCGGGATAGGAACCCAGTACTTC.

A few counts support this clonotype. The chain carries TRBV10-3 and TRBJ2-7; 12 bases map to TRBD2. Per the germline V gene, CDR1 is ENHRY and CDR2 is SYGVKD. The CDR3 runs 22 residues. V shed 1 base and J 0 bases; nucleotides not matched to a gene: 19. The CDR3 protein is CAISELGASGRDVKRSSYEQYF. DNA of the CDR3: TGTGCCATCAGTGAGTTAGGAGCTAGCGGGAGGGACGTCAAGCGGAGCTCCTACGAGCAGTACTTC.

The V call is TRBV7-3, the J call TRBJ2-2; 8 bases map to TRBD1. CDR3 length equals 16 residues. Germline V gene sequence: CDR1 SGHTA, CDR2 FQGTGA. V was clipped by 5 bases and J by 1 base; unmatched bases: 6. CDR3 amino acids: CASSQGGTGNTGELFF. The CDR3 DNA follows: TGTGCCAGCAGCCAAGGGGGGACAGGGAACACCGGGGAGCTGTTTTTT.